This passage covers 23 T cell receptor beta chains from one sample sequenced in a study of human T cells and chemical hapten exposure (dated by TCRdb to 2020 to 2023). Per the publication, the time point label means: pre-sensitization, week 0. The sample's treatment or condition, from its label and the paper: therapeutic diphenylcyclopropenone sensitization with weekly scalp DPC. Library generation was performed with RACE. Sequencing took place on a NextSeq 500. TCRdb trimmed the raw reads at Q25, called clones with MiXCR and kept productive beta chains. Merged by CDR3 protein, the rows form single entries marked with the most common genes and DNA. This sample gives roughly 100,000 distinct CDR3 sequences in total; approximately 12% of them show up just once. The ten largest make up over 1.5% of the sample. The sequences come from whole blood, collected in connection with sensitization to the hapten diphenylcyclopropenone (DPC). The receptor set was obtained from a woman aged 45-59 years with alopecia areata. Some clones in this sample may be carry-over from other donors' samples.

J is TRBJ2-1 and V is TRBV5-1, with 11 bases identical to TRBD2. Germline V CDR1 and CDR2: SGHRS, YFSETQ. CDR3 length: 15 amino acids. Losses at the gene ends were 4 bases for V and 7 bases for J; bases not matched to a gene: 7. DNA for the CDR3: TGCGCCAGCAGCCAGACTAGCGGGATGATGAATGAGCAGTTCTTC. Residues: CASSQTSGMMNEQFF.

This clonotype has only a few counts. This sequence joins TRBV28 and TRBJ2-2; D is unresolved. Deletions cut 3 bases from V and 6 bases from J, with 14 bases between. Germline-derived CDR1 and CDR2 are MDHEN and SYDVKM. The CDR3 runs 15 residues. CDR3 amino acids: CASSFAGARPGELFF. CDR3 DNA: TGTGCCAGCAGTTTCGCAGGCGCTAGGCCCGGGGAGCTGTTTTTT.

This chain links TRBV7-2 with TRBJ2-3; 10 bases agree with TRBD1. V lost 5 bases and J lost 6; bases outside the gene matches: 5. The CDR3 has 14 residues. Germline CDR1 is SGHTA and CDR2 is FQGNSA. The CDR3: CASSRTGGDDTQYF. CDR3 DNA sequence: TGTGCCAGCAGCCGGACAGGGGGAGACGATACGCAGTATTTT.

This chain connects TRBV29-1 to TRBJ1-2; D gene unclear. Germline CDR1 is SQVTM and CDR2 is ANQGSEA. This CDR3 is built from 12 residues. V dropped 4 bases and J dropped 4 bases, with 10 bases sitting between them. The CDR3 reads CSVVDRPYGYTF. CDR3 nucleotide sequence: TGCAGCGTTGTGGACCGCCCCTATGGCTACACCTTC.

This clonotype appeared many times. The rearrangement links TRBV11-2 to TRBJ2-5; D is undetermined. The germline V gene encodes CDR1 SGHAT and CDR2 FQNNGV. The CDR3 runs 12 residues. Trimming stripped 3 bases from V and 5 bases from J, with 7 bases between. The CDR3 region is CASSFTVETQYF. Here the CDR3 DNA reads TGTGCCAGCAGCTTCACTGTGGAGACCCAGTACTTC.

The rearrangement uses TRBV6-1 and TRBJ1-6, with D perhaps matching TRBD1 (6 bases). Trimming shortened V by 6 bases and J by 9 bases, and 24 bases separated the two germline ends. CDR1 MNHNS and CDR2 SASEGT come from the germline V gene. The CDR3 has 17 residues. The CDR3 region is CASSRTTVQGFGSPLHF. Written as DNA, the CDR3 is TGTGCCAGCAGCCGAACCACAGTACAGGGCTTCGGTTCACCCCTCCACTTT.

This sequence joins TRBV10-2 and TRBJ1-1, with D unresolved. CDR1 WSHSY and CDR2 SAAADI come from the germline V gene. With 4 bases removed from V and 12 bases from J, the gap between germline ends came to 18 bases. The CDR3 has 13 residues. The CDR3 nucleotides are TGCGCCAGCAGTGCCACCGACCCGGTTAGACCTTTCTTT. Translated: CASSATDPVRPFF.

This clonotype was detected ten times or more. V gene TRBV4-3 combines with J gene TRBJ2-7; D is undetermined. V gave up 1 base and J gave up 0 bases, with 10 bases separating them. The CDR3 totals 15 residues. Germline values: CDR1 LGHNA, CDR2 YSLEER. Here the CDR3 DNA reads TGCGCCAGCAGCCAAGGAATCTATCTCTCCTACGAGCAGTACTTC. The encoded protein is CASSQGIYLSYEQYF.

This clonotype was found a few times. The chain couples TRBV10-1 to TRBJ2-7; D not resolved. Trimming pared 8 bases from V and 3 bases from J, leaving 11 bases between. Germline CDR1 is WNHNN and CDR2 is SYGVQD (reference sequence). CDR3 size: 12 residues. The CDR3 loop reads CASGSLSYEQYF. The CDR3 nucleotides are TGCGCCAGCGGTAGCCTTAGCTACGAGCAGTACTTC.

This clonotype was observed a handful of times. The chain is built from TRBV12-3 or TRBV12-4 and TRBJ2-1, with TRBD2 matching over 8 bases. CDR3 length: 16 residues. The trim removed 5 bases at V and 5 bases at J, leaving 11 bases unmatched. The CDR3 nucleotides read TGTGCCAGCAGTCCCGGGAGGGTAGGGTTCGACAATGAGCAGTTCTTC. Its protein is CASSPGRVGFDNEQFF.

CDR3 nucleotide sequence: TGTGCCAGCAGTTTTCCGGGACAGGGCACGGGCAATCAGCCCCAGCATTTT. Its translation: CASSFPGQGTGNQPQHF. The V and J genes are TRBV28 and TRBJ1-5; the match to TRBD1 covers 9 bases. CDR1 MDHEN and CDR2 SYDVKM come from the germline V gene. Trimming took 3 bases from V and 2 from J; bases not matched to a gene: 8. The CDR3 has 17 residues.

In this sample, this clonotype turned up many times. The V call is TRBV4-3, the J call TRBJ2-7; 7 positions match TRBD2. The CDR3 has 18 residues. The V gene's germline CDR1 is LGHNA and CDR2 YSLEER. With V trimmed by 0 bases and J by 5 bases, 16 bases remained unmatched. The CDR3 sequence is CASSQDLPRLAVKNEQYF. Here the CDR3 DNA reads TGCGCCAGCAGCCAAGATTTGCCCCGGCTAGCGGTAAAGAACGAGCAGTACTTC.

Only a few counts were recorded for this clonotype. V usage is TRBV4-1 and J usage is TRBJ1-5; D is uncertain. CDR1 and CDR2 from the germline V gene are MGHRA and YSYEKL. Deletions cut 4 bases from V and 6 bases from J, with 10 bases between. This CDR3 spans 13 amino acids. CDR3 nucleotide sequence: TGCGCCAGCAGCCTCGCCTGGGGTCAGCCCCAGCATTTT. It codes for CASSLAWGQPQHF.

This chain links TRBV7-8 with TRBJ2-1; D not certain. The CDR3 contains 15 residues. V lost 5 bases, J lost 0 bases, and 11 bases lay in between. CDR1 and CDR2 (germline): SGHVS, FQNEAQ. CDR3 protein: CASSIVLSSYNEQFF. The CDR3 region has the DNA TGTGCCAGCAGCATCGTCCTGAGCTCCTACAATGAGCAGTTCTTC.

The V call is TRBV7-9, the J call TRBJ2-3; D unclear. V was trimmed by 7 bases and J by 4 bases, leaving 6 bases between them. The CDR3 consists of 11 residues. The germline CDR1 and CDR2 sequences are SEHNR and FQNEAQ (reference sequence). The chain's CDR3 is CASNTADTQYF. The CDR3 bases are TGTGCCAGCAACACCGCAGATACGCAGTATTTT. The whole variable domain, remainder taken from reference TRBV7-9 and TRBJ2-3, is DTGVSQNPRHKITKRGQNVTFRCDPISEHNRLYWYRQTLGQGPEFLTYFQNEAQLEKSRLLSDRFSAERPKGSFSTLEIQRTEQGDSAMYLCASNTADTQYFGPGTRLTVL.

The chain employs TRBV7-9 and TRBJ1-2; no clear D gene. Germline V lookup: CDR1 SEHNR, CDR2 FQNEAQ (reference sequence). V was shortened by 8 bases and J by 3 bases, with 19 bases between the two germline ends. The CDR3 length is 15 residues. The CDR3 here is CASPTEPTSHYGYTF. The DNA of the CDR3 is TGTGCCAGCCCCACGGAGCCAACAAGCCACTATGGCTACACCTTC.

V and J are TRBV25-1 and TRBJ2-7; tentatively, D is TRBD1 (6 bases). V gave up 3 bases and J gave up 1 base, with 13 bases separating them. Germline CDR1 and CDR2: MGHDK and SYGVNS. CDR3 length: 15 residues. CDR3 in DNA: TGTGCCAGCAGTGATCACAGGGTGGTGTCCTACGAGCAGTACTTC. It is translated as CASSDHRVVSYEQYF.

This clonotype was recorded a few times. This rearrangement joins TRBV10-3 to TRBJ2-3, with D possibly called TRBD1 or TRBD2 (5 bases each). CDR1 is ENHRY and CDR2 is SYGVKD in the germline V gene. V lost 6 bases, J lost 5 bases, and 15 bases lay in between. The CDR3 covers 14 residues. The CDR3 region is CAIRSGALRDTQYF. The CDR3 coding sequence is TGTGCCATCAGGTCCGGGGCCCTCCGAGATACGCAGTATTTT.

There are many counts of this clonotype. The chain recombines TRBV28 with TRBJ2-3; weak D call: TRBD2 (5 bases). CDR1 MDHEN and CDR2 SYDVKM come from the germline V gene. Trimming cost V 4 bases and J 3 bases, with 14 bases left between them. The CDR3 has 15 amino acids. Written as DNA, the CDR3 is TGTGCCAGCAGTTCCCCGGGGAAGTGGACAGATACGCAGTATTTT. It yields the protein CASSSPGKWTDTQYF.

This clonotype occurred a few times. The junction does not match germline at one end; this may be a read error. V usage is TRBV29-1 and J usage is TRBJ2-1; D possibly uses TRBD1 or TRBD2 (5 bases each). Germline assignment: CDR1 SQVTM and CDR2 ANQGSEA. This CDR3 comprises 11 residues. The CDR3 loop is CSVDSRTGAVF. CDR3 nucleotides: TGCAGCGTTGATTCGAGGACTGGGGCGGTCTTC.

This clonotype appeared a few times. This rearrangement joins TRBV7-2 to TRBJ2-6; the D gene is possibly TRBD2 (5 bases). Germline V gene lookup returns CDR1 SGHTA and CDR2 FQGNSA. The length of the CDR3 is 15 residues. The V end lost 0 bases, the J end lost 5 bases, and 8 bases lay between the germline ends. As DNA, the CDR3 is TGTGCCAGCAGCTTAGCCGGGATGAGGGCCAACGTCCTGACTTTC. It codes for CASSLAGMRANVLTF.

The table lists this clonotype with a few counts. This chain connects TRBV20-1 to TRBJ2-5, with D hard to call. There are 12 residues in the CDR3. In germline, CDR1 is DFQATT, CDR2 SNEGSKA (reference sequence). The ends were cut back, 1 base at V and 1 base at J, with 4 bases in the middle. CDR3 in DNA: TGCAGTGCTAGAGTTGGCCAAGAGACCCAGTACTTC. This translates into CSARVGQETQYF.

This chain uses TRBV12-3 or TRBV12-4 with TRBJ2-5; D might be TRBD1 (7 bases). CDR3 length: 13 amino acids. With 5 bases removed from V and 3 bases from J, the gap between germline ends came to 10 bases. The CDR3: CASSGGTEETQYF. The CDR3 region has the DNA TGTGCCAGCAGTGGCGGGACAGAAGAGACCCAGTACTTC.